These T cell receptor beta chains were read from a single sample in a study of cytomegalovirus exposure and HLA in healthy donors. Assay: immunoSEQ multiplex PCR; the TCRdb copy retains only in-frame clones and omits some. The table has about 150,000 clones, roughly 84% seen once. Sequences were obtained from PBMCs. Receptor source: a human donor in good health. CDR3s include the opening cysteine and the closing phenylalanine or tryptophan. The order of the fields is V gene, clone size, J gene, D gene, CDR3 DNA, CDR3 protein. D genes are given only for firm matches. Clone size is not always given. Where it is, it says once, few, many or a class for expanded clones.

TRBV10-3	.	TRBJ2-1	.	TGTGCCATCTCAAGCGACGGCTACAATGAGCAGTTCTTC	CAISSDGYNEQFF
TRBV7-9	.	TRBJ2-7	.	TGTGCCAGCAGCTTAAGGTGGGGGGACGAGCAGTACTTC	CASSLRWGDEQYF
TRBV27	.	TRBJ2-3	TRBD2	TGTGCCATCAAGGGGACTAGCGTGACAGATACGCAGTATTTT	CAIKGTSVTDTQYF
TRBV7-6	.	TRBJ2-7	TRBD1	TGTGCCAGCAGCCCGGGGACAGACCCCTACGAGCAGTACTTC	CASSPGTDPYEQYF
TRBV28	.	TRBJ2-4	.	TGTGCCAGCAGTTTCAGGGCCATCTCGTCGTGGCTTAACATTCAGTACTTC	CASSFRAISSWLNIQYF
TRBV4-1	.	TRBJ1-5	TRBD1	TGCGCCAGCAGCCAAGATCTCTACAGGGGGACGAGCAATCAGCCCCAGCATTTT	CASSQDLYRGTSNQPQHF
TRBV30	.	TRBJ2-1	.	TGTGCCTGGAGTCGTACACATCCCTACAATGAGCAGTTCTTC	CAWSRTHPYNEQFF
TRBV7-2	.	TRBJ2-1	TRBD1	TGTGCCAGCAGCCTCGTCGGGACAGTCTCCTACAATGAGCAGTTCTTC	CASSLVGTVSYNEQFF
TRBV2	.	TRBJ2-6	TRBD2	TGTGCCAGCACCCAATCACTAGCGGGCCACTACCTGACTTTC	CASTQSLAGHYLTF
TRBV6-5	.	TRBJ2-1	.	TGTGCCAGCAGTCCCCGGGGGGCCCGTGAGCAGTTCTTC	CASSPRGAREQFF
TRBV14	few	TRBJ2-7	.	TGTGCCAGCAGCCAACGGCTAGATGCACGTGTTCCCTACGAGCAGTACTTC	CASSQRLDARVPYEQYF
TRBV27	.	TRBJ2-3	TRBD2	TGTGCCAGCAGTTCACCAGGGACTAGCCTGGATACGCAGTATTTT	CASSSPGTSLDTQYF
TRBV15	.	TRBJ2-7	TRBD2	TGTGCCACCAGCGCCCAGCGGGGGCCTTACGAGCAGTACTTC	CATSAQRGPYEQYF
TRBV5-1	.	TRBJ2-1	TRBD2	TGCGCCAGCAGGCCTAGCGGGAGAGAATACAATGAGCAGTTCTTC	CASRPSGREYNEQFF
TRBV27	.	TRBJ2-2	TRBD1	TGTGCCAGCAGTTTCATTGTTCGGGGACAGGGGGAAACCGGGGAGCTGTTTTTT	CASSFIVRGQGETGELFF
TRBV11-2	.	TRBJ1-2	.	TGTGCCAGCAGCTTAGATCTTGTAACAGGAGACGGCTACACCTTC	CASSLDLVTGDGYTF
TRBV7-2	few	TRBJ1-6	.	TGTGCCAGCAGAGATGACAGGAGAGATAATTCACCCCTCCACTTT	CASRDDRRDNSPLHF
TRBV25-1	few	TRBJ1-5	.	TGTGCCAGCAGTGGTTTCGGGCCCCAGCATTTT	CASSGFGPQHF
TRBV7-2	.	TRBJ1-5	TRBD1	TGTGCCAGCAGCTTAGTGCAGGGGGATGGCAATCAGCCCCAGCATTTT	CASSLVQGDGNQPQHF
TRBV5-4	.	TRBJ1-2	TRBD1	TGTGCCAGCAGGGATAGACAGGGCAACTCTAACTATGGCTACACCTTC	CASRDRQGNSNYGYTF
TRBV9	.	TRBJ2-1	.	TGTGCCAGCAGCGTAGGTGTAGCGTGGTCCTACAATGAGCAGTTCTTC	CASSVGVAWSYNEQFF
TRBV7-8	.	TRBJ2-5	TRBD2	TGTGCCAGCAGCTCCCCCAGACAAACTAGCGAGACAACCCCTCAAGAGACCCAGTACTTC	CASSSPRQTSETTPQETQYF
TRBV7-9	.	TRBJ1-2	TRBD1	TGTGCCAGCAGCCCCCATGGGACAGAGAACTATGGCTACACCTTC	CASSPHGTENYGYTF
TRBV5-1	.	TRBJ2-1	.	TGCGCCAGCAGCTTGTTCCAGGGTTCGTACAATGAGCAGTTCTTC	CASSLFQGSYNEQFF
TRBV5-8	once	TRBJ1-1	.	TGTGCCAGCAGCCATTCTTGGAGGAACACTGAAGCTTTCTTT	CASSHSWRNTEAFF
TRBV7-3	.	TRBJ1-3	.	TGTGCCAGCAGCCCCCAGGCAGGAAACACCATATATTTT	CASSPQAGNTIYF
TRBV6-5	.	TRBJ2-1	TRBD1	TGTGCCAGCAGCCATGACAGGGGGCCTACCAATGAGCAGTTCTTC	CASSHDRGPTNEQFF
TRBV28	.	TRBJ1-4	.	TGTGCCAGCAGTTTATCATCAGGGTCAAATGAAAAACTGTTTTTT	CASSLSSGSNEKLFF
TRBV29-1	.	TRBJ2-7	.	TGCAGCGTCCTGACAGTCTACGAGCAGTACTTC	CSVLTVYEQYF
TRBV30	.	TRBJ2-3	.	TGTGCCTGGAGTGTACTTGCAACAGATACGCAGTATTTT	CAWSVLATDTQYF
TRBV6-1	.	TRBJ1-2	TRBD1	TGTGCCAGCAGTGTTCGGGACAGGGTTTCCCTCTATGGCTACACCTTC	CASSVRDRVSLYGYTF
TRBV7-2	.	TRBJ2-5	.	TGTGCCAGCAGTCCCACAGGCCCCCCCGAGACCCAGTACTTC	CASSPTGPPETQYF
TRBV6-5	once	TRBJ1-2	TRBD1	TGTGCCAGCAAGGGGACAGGGGGCGGCTATGGCTACACCTTC	CASKGTGGGYGYTF
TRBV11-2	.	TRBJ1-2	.	TGTGCCAGCAGCTTAGTCCCGGACATTAACTATGGCTACACCTTC	CASSLVPDINYGYTF
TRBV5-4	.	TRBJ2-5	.	TGTGCCAGCAGCTTGGCGGCTAGGCGCGAGACCCAGTACTTC	CASSLAARRETQYF
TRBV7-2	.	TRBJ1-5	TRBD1	TGTGCCAGCAGCTTTAACAGGGGGGTGGATCAGCCCCAGCATTTT	CASSFNRGVDQPQHF
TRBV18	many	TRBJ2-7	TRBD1	TGTGCCAGCTCACGGCTCGACAGGGGCGCCCTCTCCTACGAGCAGTACTTC	CASSRLDRGALSYEQYF
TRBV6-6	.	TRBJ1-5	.	TGTGCCAGCAGTTTCCCGGGAGGAAGCAATCAGCCCCAGCATTTT	CASSFPGGSNQPQHF
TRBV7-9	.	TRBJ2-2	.	TGTGCCAGCACCCTCACGGGAGACACCGGGGAGCTGTTTTTT	CASTLTGDTGELFF
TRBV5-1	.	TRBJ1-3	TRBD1	TGCGCCAGCAGCTTGACGACAGGGTCTGGAAACACCATATATTTT	CASSLTTGSGNTIYF
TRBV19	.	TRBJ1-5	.	TGTGCCAGTAGTATGAGTGAGAATCAGCCCCAGCATTTT	CASSMSENQPQHF
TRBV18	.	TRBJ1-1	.	TGTGCCAGCTCACCAATCGGAGTTGGCACTGAAGCTTTCTTT	CASSPIGVGTEAFF
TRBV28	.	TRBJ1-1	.	TGTGCCAGCAGCTCACAGACAGTTTTAGCTTTCTTT	CASSSQTVLAFF
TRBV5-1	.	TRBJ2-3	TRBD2	TGCGCCAGCAGCCTTAGCGGGGGCACAGATACGCAGTATTTT	CASSLSGGTDTQYF
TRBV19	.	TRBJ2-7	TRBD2	TGTGCCAGTAGTATGACTAGCTCTCAAACCTACGAGCAGTACTTC	CASSMTSSQTYEQYF
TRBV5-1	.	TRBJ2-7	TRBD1	TGCGCCAGCAGCTTTGAACAGGGGACATACGAGCAGTACTTC	CASSFEQGTYEQYF
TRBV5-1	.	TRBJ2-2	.	TGCGCCAGCGAGTTTAACACCGGGGAGCTGTTTTTT	CASEFNTGELFF
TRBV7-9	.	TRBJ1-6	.	TGTGCCAGCAGCTCGACGGGAGGATCACCCCTCCACTTT	CASSSTGGSPLHF
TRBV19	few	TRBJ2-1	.	TGTGCCAGTAGTATAGGGGTGAGGTATGAGCAGTTCTTC	CASSIGVRYEQFF